This TCR beta chain was identified in a study of STAT5B mutations in CD4+ large granular lymphocyte leukemia (dated by TCRdb to 2021 to 2024). About the study as a whole: When cryopreserved patient cells were available, CD8+ cells were removed first, and anti-CD4 microbeads were then used for selection. The TCRbeta repertoires of CD4+ T-cell large granular lymphocyte leukemia patients were compared with the TCRbeta repertoires of healthy blood donors. The purity of purified fractions was confirmed by flow cytometry on FACSCanto II or FACSVerse to exceed 95% among lymphocytes. Points the paper makes about the study in general: Heterogeneous cell sources were used for patients, and only 6 or 7 CD4-sorted patient samples were included in the clonality comparison with healthy controls. The data were not HLA-matched, and the higher clonality in CD4+ T-LGLL than in CD8+ T-LGLL could be due to the relatively small sample size. Main leukemic clonotypes were private to each patient, although about a quarter of the main leukemic clonotypes were found at low frequency in the non-leukemic repertoires of other patients. Enrichment of TRBV06-family usage was observed among the top patient clones (8/27) relative to healthy controls (2/35). CD4-sorted patient repertoires appeared more clonal than healthy CD4+ repertoires, and this difference persisted after removing the putative leukemic clones.

CD4+ T-LGLL patients were recruited from hematology units in Padova (Italy), Helsinki (Finland) and Shinshu (Japan). Patient samples were bead-purified CD4+, CD4+CD8+, CD57+ or CD56+ fractions, or unselected PBMC, depending on sample availability. The TCRbeta data from patients were combined with somatic STAT5B mutation profiles that came from deep amplicon sequencing of the same DNA. All TCR-sequenced material derived from peripheral blood: patient blood samples and healthy donor buffy coats. Peripheral blood mononuclear cells were isolated by Ficoll-Hypaque gradient centrifugation. The Gentra Puregene Cell and Tissue kit was used to extract genomic DNA, and a Qubit 2.0 fluorometer was used to measure the amount of genomic DNA. TCRbeta rearrangements were sequenced from genomic DNA using the immunoSEQ assay at survey resolution. Under the source paper's analysis protocol: Clonotypes above 5% of the repertoire were treated as putative leukemic clones, yielding 45 to 60 across around 30 patients. In the TCR sequencing data, the smallest productive clonotype frequency that could be detected was 2.59 x 10-5. Only productive TCRbeta rearrangements, meaning sequences that were complete and in-frame, were kept for the analyses. Clonality for each sample was calculated as Simpson clonality in the immunoSEQ Analyzer version 3.0. Based on frequency, clones were grouped as very rare, small, medium, large (1-20%) or hyperexpanded (>20%). Generation probabilities were estimated with OLGA 1.2.3, V-gene circos plots were made with VDJtools, specificities were searched in VDJdb, and CDR3 motifs were identified with GLIPH. Entries here come from immuneACCESS through TCRdb and include only in-frame sequences with V and J called. Some clones fail to appear in such tables; in the studies checked, an unresolved V gene covers under half of the shortfall, and the cause of the remainder is unknown. That table furnishes V, J and clone size, whereas the DNA furnished D and trimming. For this sample the table gives a few thousand clones, of which 76% were detected only once. Jointly, the top ten make up around three quarters of the sample.

At the junction V is shortened by 4 bases and J by 4 bases, with 11 bases in between. CDR1 and CDR2 are read off the germline V gene (reference sequence) as PRHDT and FYEKMQ. The CDR3 numbers 13 residues from cysteine through phenylalanine. Only the CDR3 portion is preserved as DNA: 39 bases, with reading frame beginning at the first base. A note on this clone: The specificity of this receptor is unknown. Base qualities are not at hand, and no much larger clone is one base apart.

This clonotype originated in a man in his 70s with CD4+ T-cell large granular lymphocyte leukemia. The source material was PBMCs. The chain was built from TRBV13 and TRBJ2-7, and the D gene may be TRBD2, 6 bases matching. The CDR3 protein is CASSSRDSYEQYF. The DNA is TGTGCCAGCAGCTCCCGGGACTCTTACGAGCAGTACTTC.